Below, 4 T cell receptor beta chains from the same sample are listed, as sequenced in a study of blood T cell repertoires in COVID-19. The table came from immunoSEQ multiplex PCR; TCRdb's copy has only in-frame clones and leaves some out. Among around 200,000 clones listed, about nine tenths were seen once. The sequencing input was peripheral blood. The source is a man in his late teens or twenties with active or convalescent COVID-19.

J is TRBJ1-1 and V is TRBV30; D is perhaps TRBD1 (5 bases). This CDR3 contains 14 residues. In germline, CDR1 is GTSNPN, CDR2 SVGIG (reference sequence). V was trimmed by 1 base and J by 8 bases, leaving 17 bases between them. CDR3 loop: CAWSGYLYNREAFF. CDR3 DNA: TGTGCCTGGAGTGGGTATTTATATAACAGGGAAGCTTTCTTT. Full variable domain (rest looked up from reference TRBV30 and TRBJ1-1): SQTIHQWPATLVQPVGSPLSLECTVEGTSNPNLYWYRQAAGRGLQLLFYSVGIGQISSEVPQNLSASRPQDRQFILSSKKLLLSDSGFYLCAWSGYLYNREAFFGQGTRLTVV.

The CDR3 sequence: CASSRSSGMETQYF. The CDR3 nucleotides read TGTGCCAGCAGCCGTAGTAGCGGGATGGAGACCCAGTACTTC. The chain has TRBV7-2 and TRBJ2-5; 8 bases are shared with TRBD2. Per the germline V gene, CDR1 is SGHTA and CDR2 is FQGNSA. CDR3 length: 14 amino acids. With V trimmed by 5 bases and J by 5 bases, 7 bases remained unmatched.

The chain uses TRBV18 and TRBJ1-4; a weak D match, TRBD1 (6 bases). There are 15 residues in the CDR3. The germline gives CDR1 KGHSH, CDR2 LQKENI. Between the trimmed V and J ends, which lost 3 bases and 6 bases, there was a span of 14 bases. The CDR3 DNA reads as TGTGCCAGCTCACCGAACAGGGCTTTACATGAAAAACTGTTTTTT. Its translation: CASSPNRALHEKLFF.

J is TRBJ2-6 and V is TRBV7-2; D not resolved. V lost 2 bases and J 2 bases, leaving 7 bases between the germline ends. Germline V gene data show CDR1 as SGHTA and CDR2 as FQGNSA. CDR3 length equals 15 residues. The CDR3, as DNA: TGTGCCAGCAGCTTATCGCAGACTGGGGCCAACGTCCTGACTTTC. Encoded protein: CASSLSQTGANVLTF. Based on the CDR3 plus reference TRBV7-2 and TRBJ2-6, the full variable domain is GAGVSQSPSNKVTEKGKDVELRCDPISGHTALYWYRQSLGQGLEFLIYFQGNSAPDKSGLPSDRFSAERTGGSVSTLTIQRTQQEDSAVYLCASSLSQTGANVLTFGAGSRLTVL.